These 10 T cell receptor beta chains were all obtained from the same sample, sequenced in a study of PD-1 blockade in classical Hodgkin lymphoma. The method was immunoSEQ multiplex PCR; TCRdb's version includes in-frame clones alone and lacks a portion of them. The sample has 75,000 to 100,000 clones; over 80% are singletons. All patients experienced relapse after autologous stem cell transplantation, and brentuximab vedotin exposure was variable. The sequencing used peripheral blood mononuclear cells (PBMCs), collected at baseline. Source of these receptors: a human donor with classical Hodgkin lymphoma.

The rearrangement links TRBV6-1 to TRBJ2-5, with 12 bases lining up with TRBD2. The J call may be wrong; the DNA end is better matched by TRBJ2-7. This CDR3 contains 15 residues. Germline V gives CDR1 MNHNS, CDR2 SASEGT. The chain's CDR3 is CASSPLAGGTNEQYF. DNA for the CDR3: TGTGCCAGCAGTCCCCTAGCGGGAGGGACCAACGAGCAGTACTTC.

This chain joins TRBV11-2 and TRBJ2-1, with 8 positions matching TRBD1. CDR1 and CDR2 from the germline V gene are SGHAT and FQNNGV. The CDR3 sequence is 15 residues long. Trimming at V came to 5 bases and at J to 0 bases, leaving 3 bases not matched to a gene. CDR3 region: CASSVTGGSYNEQFF. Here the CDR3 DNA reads TGTGCCAGCAGCGTAACAGGGGGCTCCTACAATGAGCAGTTCTTC. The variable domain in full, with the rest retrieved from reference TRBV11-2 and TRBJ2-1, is EAGVAQSPRYKIIEKRQSVAFWCNPISGHATLYWYQQILGQGPKLLIQFQNNGVVDDSQLPKDRFSAERLKGVDSTLKIQPAKLEDSAVYLCASSVTGGSYNEQFFGPGTRLTVL.

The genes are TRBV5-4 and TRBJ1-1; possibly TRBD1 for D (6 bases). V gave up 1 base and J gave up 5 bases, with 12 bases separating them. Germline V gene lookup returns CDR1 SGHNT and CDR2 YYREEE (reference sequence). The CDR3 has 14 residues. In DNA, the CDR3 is TGTGCCAGCAGCTTGAGGGGGTTGGGTACTGAAGCTTTCTTT. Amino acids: CASSLRGLGTEAFF.

The CDR3, as DNA: TGTGCCAGTAGTATAGGGGGAAACTATGCAGGCGAGCAGTACTTC. As protein: CASSIGGNYAGEQYF. The genes are TRBV19 and TRBJ2-7; D is undetermined. Germline lookup yields CDR1 LNHDA and CDR2 SQIVND (reference sequence). The germline V and J ends were trimmed by 1 base and 6 bases, with 16 bases remaining between them. The CDR3 consists of 15 residues. The entire variable domain, with the rest obtained from reference TRBV19 and TRBJ2-7, is as follows: DGGITQSPKYLFRKEGQNVTLSCEQNLNHDAMYWYRQDPGQGLRLIYYSQIVNDFQKGDIAEGYSVSREKKESFPLTVTSAQKNPTAFYLCASSIGGNYAGEQYFGPGTRLTVT.

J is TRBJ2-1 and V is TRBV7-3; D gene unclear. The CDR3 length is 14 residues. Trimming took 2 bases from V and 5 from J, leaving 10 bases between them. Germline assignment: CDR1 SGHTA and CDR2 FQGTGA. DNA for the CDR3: TGTGCCAGCAGCTTAGGGGTGTCCAACAATGAGCAGTTCTTC. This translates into CASSLGVSNNEQFF.

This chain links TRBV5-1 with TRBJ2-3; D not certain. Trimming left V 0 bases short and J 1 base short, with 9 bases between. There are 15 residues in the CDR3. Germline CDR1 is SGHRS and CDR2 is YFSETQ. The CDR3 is CASSLGVPGTDTQYF. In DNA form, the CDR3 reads TGCGCCAGCAGCTTGGGAGTCCCGGGCACAGATACGCAGTATTTT.

The CDR3 protein is CASSKNPGTPYNEQFF. CDR3 bases: TGCGCCAGCAGCAAAAACCCGGGGACTCCCTACAATGAGCAGTTCTTC. The chain is built from TRBV5-1 and TRBJ2-1, with D tentatively TRBD2 (6 bases). Germline CDR1 and CDR2: SGHRS and YFSETQ. Between the trimmed V and J ends, which lost 4 bases and 2 bases, there was a span of 16 bases. This CDR3 is built from 16 residues.

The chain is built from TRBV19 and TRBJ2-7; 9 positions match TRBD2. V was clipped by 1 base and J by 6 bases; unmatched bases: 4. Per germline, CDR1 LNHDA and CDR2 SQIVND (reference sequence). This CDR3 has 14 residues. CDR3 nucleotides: TGTGCCAGTAGTATAGGAGGACTAGCGAGCGAGCAGTACTTC. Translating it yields CASSIGGLASEQYF.

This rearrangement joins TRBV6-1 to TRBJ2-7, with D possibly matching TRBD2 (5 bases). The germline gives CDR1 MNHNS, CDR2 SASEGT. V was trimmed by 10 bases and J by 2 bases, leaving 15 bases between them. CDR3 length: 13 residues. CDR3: CATLKRIPYEQYF. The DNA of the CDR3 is TGTGCCACCCTAAAGCGGATCCCCTACGAGCAGTACTTC.

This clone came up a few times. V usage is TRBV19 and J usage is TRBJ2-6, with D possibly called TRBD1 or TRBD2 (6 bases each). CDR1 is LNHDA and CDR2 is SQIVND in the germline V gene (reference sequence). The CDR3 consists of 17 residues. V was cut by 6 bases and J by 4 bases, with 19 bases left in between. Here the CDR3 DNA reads TGTGCCAGTAGACACACCGGAGGGGGAGGAGGGGCCAACGTCCTGACTTTC. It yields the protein CASRHTGGGGGANVLTF.